Each of the 10 T cell receptor beta chains below was sequenced from the same sample in a study of T cell clonality in common variable immunodeficiency. Profiling relied on immunoSEQ multiplex PCR, and the TCRdb table lists in-frame clones only, not all of them. The sample offers tens of thousands of clones and no singletons, the top ten holding 1.7%. Sequencing was carried out using peripheral blood mononuclear cells. The receptors were gathered from a person aged 18 to 75 in good health.

There are many counts of this clone. Incomplete CDR3 DNA: TGCAGTGCTAGAGCGGGGAACAGAGCTGACCCCTACGAG. Translated, it gives CSARAGNRADPYE. The CDR3 as a whole reads CSARAGNRADPYEQYF. This chain connects TRBV20-1 to TRBJ2-7; TRBD2 might be the D (5 bases). Sequencing ends 3 residues short of the CDR3 end; the germline J gene provides the rest. CDR1 and CDR2 (germline): DFQATT, SNEGSKA (reference sequence). This CDR3 has 16 amino acids. Trimming left V 1 base short and J 2 bases short, with 18 bases between.

This clone was detected many times. Read coverage stops 3 residues before the CDR3 terminus; the germline J gene supplies the remainder. The chain has TRBV28 and TRBJ2-7; D gene ambiguous. The CDR3 length is 15 residues. Germline CDR1 MDHEN, CDR2 SYDVKM. V gave up 7 bases and J gave up 0 bases, with 16 bases separating them. This chain's CDR3 is CASIPMPGTSYEQYF. CDR3 DNA (partial): TGTGCCAGCATCCCTATGCCAGGAACCTCCTACGAG.

In its sample, this clone was seen many times. The CDR3 end is not reached by the read, which stops 3 residues before it; the germline J gene fills it in. V usage is TRBV19 and J usage is TRBJ1-1; D is undetermined. Germline V gene sequence: CDR1 LNHDA, CDR2 SQIVND (reference sequence). V was clipped by 2 bases and J by 4 bases, with 8 bases between them. The CDR3 covers 13 residues. The CDR3 sequence: CASSIPTGTEAFF. The DNA read from the CDR3 is TGTGCCAGTAGTATACCTACGGGCACTGAA.

In this sample, this clone turned up many times. The read finishes 3 residues shy of the CDR3 end, and the germline J gene is used to complete it. The V gene is TRBV7-2, the J gene TRBJ2-1; TRBD2 is a possible D gene (6 bases). Per the germline V gene, CDR1 is SGHTA and CDR2 is FQGNSA. The CDR3 covers 14 residues. Trimming removed 4 bases from V and 5 bases from J, with 12 bases in between. CDR3 region: CASSSPRGNNEQFF. The CDR3 DNA, read in part, is TGTGCCAGCAGCTCCCCTCGCGGGAACAATGAG.

This clone has at least ten counts. The read ends 3 residues early relative to the CDR3; the germline J gene fills the gap. The V and J genes are TRBV18 and TRBJ1-5; the D is unclear. The V and J ends lost 3 bases and 1 base respectively, with 7 bases between them. This CDR3 has 14 amino acids. Germline CDR1 is KGHSH and CDR2 is LQKENI. The CDR3 bases that were read are TGTGCCAGCTCACCCCCGGGGAGCAATCAGCCC. It translates to CASSPPGSNQP. The full-length CDR3 reads as CASSPPGSNQPQHF.

This clone was detected ten times or more. The DNA ends 3 residues before the CDR3 does, and the rest of the CDR3 is filled in from the germline J gene. The rearrangement joins TRBV2 to TRBJ2-5; TRBD2 is a possible D gene (5 bases). Trimming removed 6 bases at V and 3 bases at J, with 26 bases between. CDR3 size: 18 residues. Germline loops: CDR1 SNHLY, CDR2 FYNNEI. The CDR3 reads CASRWARTFGLGEETQYF. The DNA read from the CDR3 is TGTGCCAGCAGGTGGGCCAGAACTTTTGGACTTGGGGAAGAGACC.

This clone was found many times. From the germline J gene comes the end of the CDR3, since the read stops 3 residues before it. This sequence joins TRBV6-4 and TRBJ2-3, with D tentatively TRBD1 (6 bases). Trimming took off 3 bases at V and 2 bases at J, with 9 bases between the two ends. This CDR3 is 14 amino acids long. Per the germline V gene, CDR1 is MRHNA and CDR2 is SNTAGT. CDR3 bases read: TGTGCCAGCAGTGAGAGGGGGAACACAGATACG. It is translated as CASSERGNTDT. The CDR3 reads in full as CASSERGNTDTQYF.

This clone has a count of ten or more. The read ends 3 residues early relative to the CDR3; the germline J gene fills the gap. The J gene is TRBJ2-7, the V gene TRBV5-5; the match to TRBD2 covers 9 bases. This CDR3 contains 15 residues. J lost 3 bases, V lost 0 bases, and 4 bases had no gene match. Per germline, CDR1 SGHKS and CDR2 YYEKEE (reference sequence). Partial CDR3 DNA: TGTGCCAGCAGCTTGGGAGCGGGGGGCGGCTACGAG. As protein: CASSLGAGGGYE. The full CDR3 sequence reads CASSLGAGGGYEQYF.

This clone was seen ten or more times. The read ends 3 residues shy of where the CDR3 ends; the end is completed using the germline J gene. The chain joins TRBV7-2 to TRBJ2-1; 13 bases agree with TRBD2. Losses at the gene ends were 5 bases for V and 7 bases for J; bases not matched to a gene: 5. The CDR3 runs 15 residues. Germline V lookup: CDR1 SGHTA, CDR2 FQGNSA. The CDR3 bases that were read are TGTGCCAGCAGCCGGACTAGCGGGAGAGAGAATGAG. This sequence encodes CASSRTSGRENE. The whole CDR3 protein reads CASSRTSGRENEQFF.

This clone appeared many times. Read coverage stops 3 residues before the CDR3 terminus; the germline J gene supplies the remainder. J is TRBJ2-3 and V is TRBV18; tentative D call: TRBD2 (6 bases). The V end lost 5 bases, the J end lost 1 base, and 10 bases lay between the germline ends. This CDR3 is built from 14 residues. CDR1 is KGHSH, CDR2 LQKENI, per germline. CDR3 region: CASSTLAGTDTQYF. CDR3 bases read: TGTGCCAGCTCAACCTTAGCGGGCACAGATACG.